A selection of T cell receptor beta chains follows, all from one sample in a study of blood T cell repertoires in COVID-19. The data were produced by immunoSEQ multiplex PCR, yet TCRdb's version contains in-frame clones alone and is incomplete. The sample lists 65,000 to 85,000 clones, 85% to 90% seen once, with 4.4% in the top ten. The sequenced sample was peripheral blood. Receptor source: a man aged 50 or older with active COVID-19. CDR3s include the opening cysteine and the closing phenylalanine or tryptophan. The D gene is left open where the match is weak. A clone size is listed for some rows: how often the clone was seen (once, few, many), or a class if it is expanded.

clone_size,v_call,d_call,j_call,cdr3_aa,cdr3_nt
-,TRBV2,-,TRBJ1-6,CASSEPSSYNSPLHF,TGTGCCAGCAGTGAGCCGAGCTCCTATAATTCACCCCTCCACTTT
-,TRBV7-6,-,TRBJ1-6,CASSLDPAGGSLNNSPLHF,TGTGCCAGCAGCTTAGATCCAGCGGGGGGCAGCCTGAATAATTCACCCCTCCACTTT
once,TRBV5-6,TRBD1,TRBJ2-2,CASSLDTGGSGELFF,TGTGCCAGCAGCTTGGACACAGGGGGCTCTGGGGAGCTGTTTTTT
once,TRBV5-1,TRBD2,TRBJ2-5,CASSLSGGFETQYF,TGCGCCAGCAGCCTGAGCGGGGGCTTTGAGACCCAGTACTTC
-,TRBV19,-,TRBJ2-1,CASSMTGTRAYNEQFF,TGTGCCAGTAGTATGACCGGGACTCGCGCCTACAATGAGCAGTTCTTC
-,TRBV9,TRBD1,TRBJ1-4,CASSVDPGQGEKLFF,TGTGCCAGCAGCGTAGATCCCGGACAGGGTGAAAAACTGTTTTTT
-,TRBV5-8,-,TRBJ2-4,CASSLRRVWVENIQYF,TGTGCCAGCAGCTTGCGACGGGTGTGGGTCGAAAACATTCAGTACTTC
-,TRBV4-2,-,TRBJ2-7,CASSQGGGEYEQYF,TGTGCCAGCAGCCAGGGGGGGGGCGAATACGAGCAGTACTTC
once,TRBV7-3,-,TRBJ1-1,CASSPGGGGNTEAFF,TGTGCCAGCAGCCCCGGAGGGGGGGGAAACACTGAAGCTTTCTTT
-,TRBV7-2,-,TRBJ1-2,CASSLSGGTPYGYTF,TGTGCCAGCAGCTTAAGTGGGGGGACTCCCTATGGCTACACCTTC
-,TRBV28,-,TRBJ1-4,CASSLGAAKLFF,TGTGCCAGCAGTTTAGGGGCAGCAAAACTGTTTTTT
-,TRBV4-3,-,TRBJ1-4,CASSQDRGGEKLFF,TGCGCCAGCAGCCAAGACAGGGGCGGTGAAAAACTGTTTTTT
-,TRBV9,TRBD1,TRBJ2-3,CASSIEGASTDTQYF,TGTGCCAGCTCTATTGAGGGGGCGAGCACAGATACGCAGTATTTT
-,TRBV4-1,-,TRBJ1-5,CASSQGTEGNNQPQHF,TGCGCCAGCAGCCAAGGGACAGAGGGCAACAATCAGCCCCAGCATTTT
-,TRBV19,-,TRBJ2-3,CASSIRTGSTDTQYF,TGTGCCAGTAGTATTCGGACGGGAAGCACAGATACGCAGTATTTT
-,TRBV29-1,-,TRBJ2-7,CSVVSSYEQYF,TGCAGCGTTGTCTCTTCCTACGAGCAGTACTTC
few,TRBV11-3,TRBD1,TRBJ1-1,CASSLARQGPEAFF,TGTGCCAGCAGCTTAGCTCGACAGGGCCCTGAAGCTTTCTTT
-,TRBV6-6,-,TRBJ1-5,CASSYSRRGGNQPQHF,TGTGCCAGCAGTTACTCGCGGAGGGGTGGGAATCAGCCCCAGCATTTT
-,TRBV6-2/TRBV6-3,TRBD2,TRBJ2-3,CASTPLLAGDRDTQYF,TGTGCCAGCACCCCCCTGCTAGCGGGGGATCGAGATACGCAGTATTTT
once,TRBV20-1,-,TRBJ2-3,CSASLDTQYF,TGCAGTGCTAGTCTAGATACGCAGTATTTT
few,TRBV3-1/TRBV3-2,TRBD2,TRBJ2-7,CAAGTSGYEQYF,TGTGCCGCCGGGACTAGCGGCTACGAGCAGTACTTC
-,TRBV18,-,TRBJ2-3,CASSLADTQYF,TGTGCCAGCTCACTAGCAGATACGCAGTATTTT
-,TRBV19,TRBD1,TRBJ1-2,CASSTYAPGQGNYGYTF,TGTGCCAGTAGTACCTACGCACCGGGACAGGGGAACTATGGCTACACCTTC
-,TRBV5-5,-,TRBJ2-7,CASTLHRVAYEQYF,TGTGCCAGCACCCTCCACCGGGTAGCCTACGAGCAGTACTTC
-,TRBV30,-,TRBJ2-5,CAWNPGEKTQYF,TGTGCCTGGAATCCGGGGGAGAAGACCCAGTACTTC
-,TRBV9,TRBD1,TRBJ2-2,CASGAGTGSIGELFF,TGTGCCAGTGGGGCCGGGACAGGGAGCATCGGGGAGCTGTTTTTT
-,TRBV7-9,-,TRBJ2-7,CASSRTAINYEQYF,TGTGCCAGCAGTCGGACAGCGATTAACTACGAGCAGTACTTC
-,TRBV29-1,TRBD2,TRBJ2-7,CSVTGTSFYEQYF,TGCAGCGTTACCGGGACTAGTTTCTACGAGCAGTACTTC
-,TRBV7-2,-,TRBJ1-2,CASSLRGNYGYTF,TGTGCCAGCAGCCTCCGGGGAAACTATGGCTACACCTTC
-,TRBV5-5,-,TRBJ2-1,CASSIQNEQFF,TGTGCCAGCAGCATACAAAATGAGCAGTTCTTC
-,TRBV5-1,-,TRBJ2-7,CASSVAGDRPPYEQYF,TGCGCCAGCAGCGTGGCCGGTGACAGGCCGCCCTACGAGCAGTACTTC
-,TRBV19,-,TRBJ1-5,CASSIEGQPNQPQHF,TGTGCCAGTAGTATTGAAGGACAGCCGAATCAGCCCCAGCATTTT
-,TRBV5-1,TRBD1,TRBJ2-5,CASSLRQGPTETQYF,TGCGCCAGCAGCTTAAGACAGGGCCCCACCGAGACCCAGTACTTC
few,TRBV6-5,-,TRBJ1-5,CASSPAGGWFQPQHF,TGTGCCAGCAGCCCCGCGGGGGGCTGGTTTCAGCCCCAGCATTTT
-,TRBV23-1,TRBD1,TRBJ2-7,CASSHPGQGLADEQYF,TGCGCCAGCAGTCACCCGGGACAGGGGTTAGCCGACGAGCAGTACTTC
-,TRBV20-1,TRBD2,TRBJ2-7,CSASTSGGYYEQYF,TGCAGTGCGAGTACTAGCGGGGGTTACTACGAGCAGTACTTC
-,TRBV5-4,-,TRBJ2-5,CASSPGTIQETQYF,TGTGCCAGCAGCCCCGGGACAATCCAAGAGACCCAGTACTTC
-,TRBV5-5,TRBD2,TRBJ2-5,CASRGTSPQTQYF,TGTGCCAGCAGAGGGACTAGCCCGCAGACCCAGTACTTC
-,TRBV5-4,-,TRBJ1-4,CASSLDRWNEKLFF,TGTGCCAGCAGCTTGGACAGGTGGAATGAAAAACTGTTTTTT
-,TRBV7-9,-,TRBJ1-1,CASSLSYGEGTEAFF,TGTGCCAGCAGCTTATCGTATGGTGAGGGCACTGAAGCTTTCTTT
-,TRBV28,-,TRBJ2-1,CASSPRGYRDYNEQFF,TGTGCCAGCAGTCCCAGGGGCTACAGGGACTACAATGAGCAGTTCTTC
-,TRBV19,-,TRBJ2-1,CASRQGPSSYNEQFF,TGTGCCAGTAGACAGGGACCGAGCTCCTACAATGAGCAGTTCTTC
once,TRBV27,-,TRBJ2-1,CASSSWGDFSYNEQFF,TGTGCCAGCAGTTCATGGGGGGATTTCTCCTACAATGAGCAGTTCTTC
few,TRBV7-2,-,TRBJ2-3,CASSRYVDTQYF,TGTGCCAGCAGCCGCTACGTCGATACGCAGTATTTT
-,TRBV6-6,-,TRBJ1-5,CASTSRMGNQPQHF,TGTGCCAGCACCTCTAGGATGGGTAATCAGCCCCAGCATTTT
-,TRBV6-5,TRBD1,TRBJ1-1,CASSLLGQGTEAFF,TGTGCCAGCAGTTTGCTCGGACAGGGCACTGAAGCTTTCTTT
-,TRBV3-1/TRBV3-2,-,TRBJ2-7,CASSQPGTLSSYEQYF,TGTGCCAGCAGCCAACCCGGGACTCTGAGCTCCTACGAGCAGTACTTC
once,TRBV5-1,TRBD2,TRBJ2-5,CASSLVSGYQETQYF,TGCGCCAGCAGCTTGGTTAGCGGGTACCAAGAGACCCAGTACTTC
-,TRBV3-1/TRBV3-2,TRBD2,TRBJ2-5,CASKREGQETQYF,TGTGCCAGCAAGCGGGAGGGACAAGAGACCCAGTACTTC
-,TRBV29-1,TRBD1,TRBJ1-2,CSTKGTGGWGYTF,TGCAGCACGAAGGGGACAGGGGGCTGGGGCTACACCTTC